The 20 T cell receptor beta chains in this list originate from one sample, sequenced in a study of T cells in Graves' hyperthyroidism and ophthalmopathy. Amplified regions were TCR beta CDR3 sequences from RNA transcripts. HTBI primers were the set used in a first-round RT-PCR of the TCR CDR3. TCRdb reprocessed the multiplex PCR reads via MiXCR and lists one record per CDR3 protein. This sample has a few hundred thousand distinct CDR3 sequences, with 40% to 55% found just once. Sequenced sample: peripheral blood or thyroid tissue (not recorded which). The receptors derive from a woman under 30 with Graves' hyperthyroidism.

Comments on this clonotype: One end of the junction varies from germline; a read error may be responsible. The V call is TRBV25-1, the J call TRBJ2-2, with 12 bases that match TRBD2. The CDR3 spans 15 residues. Germline assignment: CDR1 MGHDK and CDR2 SYGVNS. CDR3 sequence: CASGTSGRYTGELFF. CDR3 DNA: TGCGCCAGCGGTACTAGCGGGAGGTACACCGGGGAGCTGTTTTTT.

Concerning this clonotype itself: This sequence may be a read error, since a much larger clone differs from it by one base. J is TRBJ1-5 and V is TRBV14; unclear D gene. CDR1 and CDR2 from the germline V gene are SGHDN and FVKESK. V was cut by 5 bases and J by 7 bases, with 6 bases left in between. CDR3 length: 11 residues. This chain's CDR3 is CASSNGQPQHF. The CDR3 DNA follows: TGTGCCAGCAGCAACGGCCAGCCCCAGCATTTT.

The J gene is TRBJ2-5, the V gene TRBV7-8; 8 nucleotides align to TRBD1. From germline, CDR1 is SGHVS and CDR2 FQNEAQ. The J segment lost 5 bases and the V segment lost 6 bases, leaving 17 bases of the junction unmatched. This CDR3 has 17 residues. CDR3 sequence (DNA): TGTGCCAGCAGTCGTCAGGGGGCACTCCACACCGGGGAGACCCAGTACTTC. Amino acids: CASSRQGALHTGETQYF.

This chain joins TRBV2 and TRBJ2-7, with D unclear. Germline values: CDR1 SNHLY, CDR2 FYNNEI. Between the trimmed V and J ends, which lost 6 bases and 7 bases, there was a span of 7 bases. The CDR3 has 10 amino acids. CDR3 loop: CASREKEQYF. The DNA of the CDR3 is TGTGCCAGCAGGGAGAAGGAGCAGTACTTC.

The chain combines TRBV15 with TRBJ1-2; 8 positions match TRBD1. The CDR3 runs to 13 residues. V lost 0 bases and J lost 7; bases outside the gene matches: 1. CDR1 LNHNV and CDR2 YYDKDF come from the germline V gene (reference sequence). The CDR3 region is CATSRETGGGYTF. The CDR3 DNA is TGTGCCACCAGCAGAGAAACAGGGGGTGGCTACACCTTC.

In its sample, this clonotype was seen many times. This chain connects TRBV7-9 to TRBJ2-7, with a tentative D call TRBD1 (5 bases). CDR3 length: 13 residues. CDR1 and CDR2 from the germline V gene are SEHNR and FQNEAQ (reference sequence). Trimming took 5 bases from V and 5 from J, leaving 13 bases between them. The CDR3 region is CASSHSGWDEQYF. The DNA of the CDR3 is TGTGCCAGCAGCCACTCAGGGTGGGACGAGCAGTACTTC.

Ten or more counts support this clonotype. The chain links TRBV25-1 to TRBJ2-5; D perhaps matches TRBD2 (5 bases). The germline gives CDR1 MGHDK, CDR2 SYGVNS. V lost 5 bases and J lost 5, with 12 bases in between. This CDR3 is built from 13 residues. In nucleotides, the CDR3 is TGTGCCAGCAGTATCGGCGGGCTCGAGACCCAGTACTTC. This encodes CASSIGGLETQYF.

This rearrangement joins TRBV5-1 to TRBJ2-5; TRBD2 aligns across 10 bases. Germline CDR1 and CDR2: SGHRS and YFSETQ. J was trimmed by 5 bases and V by 0 bases; bases with no gene match: 7. The CDR3 has 16 residues. CDR3 sequence: CASSLELAGVGETQYF. As DNA, the CDR3 is TGCGCCAGCAGCTTGGAGCTAGCGGGAGTAGGGGAGACCCAGTACTTC.

This chain connects TRBV10-3 to TRBJ1-3, with D possibly being TRBD1 (5 bases). CDR1 ENHRY and CDR2 SYGVKD come from the germline V gene. Trimming shortened V by 0 bases and J by 9 bases, and 18 bases separated the two germline ends. The CDR3 consists of 16 residues. CDR3 sequence (DNA): TGTGCCATCAGTGAGTCGAGCGGGAGGGCCGGGGGCACCATATATTTT. This translates into CAISESSGRAGGTIYF.

This sequence joins TRBV4-1 and TRBJ1-2, with D uncertain. The V end was cut by 0 bases, the J end by 2 bases, with 7 bases between. The germline CDR1 and CDR2 sequences are MGHRA and YSYEKL. The CDR3 sequence is 14 residues long. The CDR3 DNA reads as TGCGCCAGCAGCCAAGAGAACACCAACTATGGCTACACCTTC. The encoded protein is CASSQENTNYGYTF.

This clonotype was found many times. V usage is TRBV7-2 and J usage is TRBJ1-2; weak D call: TRBD1 (5 bases). Trimming cost V 6 bases and J 7 bases, with 9 bases left between them. CDR1 is SGHTA, CDR2 FQGNSA, per germline. There are 11 residues in the CDR3. The CDR3 bases are TGTGCCAGCAGACAGGCGTTTGGCTACACCTTC. This codes for CASRQAFGYTF.

The chain carries TRBV2 and TRBJ2-7; D is unclear. Trimming stripped 4 bases from V and 7 bases from J, with 20 bases between. This CDR3 spans 15 amino acids. Germline CDR1 reads SNHLY; CDR2 reads FYNNEI. The CDR3 spells CASSARFVQLGEQYF. DNA for the CDR3: TGTGCCAGCAGTGCTAGGTTCGTCCAATTGGGGGAGCAGTACTTC. Using reference TRBV2 and TRBJ2-7 for the parts outside the CDR3, the full variable domain is EPEVTQTPSHQVTQMGQEVILRCVPISNHLYFYWYRQILGQKVEFLVSFYNNEISEKSEIFDDQFSVERPDGSNFTLKIRSTKLEDSAMYFCASSARFVQLGEQYFGPGTRLTVT.

This clonotype came up once. The V call is TRBV7-3, the J call TRBJ2-7, with TRBD2 identical over 11 bases. The CDR3 consists of 15 residues. In germline, CDR1 is SGHTA, CDR2 FQGTGA. Germline trimming cut 8 bases from V and 4 bases from J; bases unmatched to any gene: 10. CDR3 in DNA: TGTGCCAGCGGCCTAACTAGCGGGAGTGTTTACGAGCAGTACTTC. Translation gives CASGLTSGSVYEQYF.

The chain links TRBV19 to TRBJ2-5; tentatively, D is TRBD1 (5 bases). The CDR3 is 13 amino acids. The germline V gene has CDR1 LNHDA and CDR2 SQIVND (reference sequence). Trimming took 3 bases from V and 5 from J, leaving 10 bases between them. CDR3 sequence: CASSIWGEETQYF. Here the CDR3 DNA reads TGTGCCAGTAGTATCTGGGGCGAGGAGACCCAGTACTTC.

This clonotype was found once. The chain joins TRBV2 to TRBJ2-5, with 7 bases that match TRBD1. Germline CDR1 reads SNHLY; CDR2 reads FYNNEI. The CDR3 spans 12 residues. The V and J ends lost 11 bases and 2 bases, in that order; junction bases with no gene match: 5. The CDR3 sequence is CADRVRQETQYF. The CDR3, as DNA: TGTGCCGACAGGGTCAGGCAAGAGACCCAGTACTTC. The full variable domain, with the rest looked up from reference TRBV2 and TRBJ2-5, is EPEVTQTPSHQVTQMGQEVILRCVPISNHLYFYWYRQILGQKVEFLVSFYNNEISEKSEIFDDQFSVERPDGSNFTLKIRSTKLEDSAMYFCADRVRQETQYFGPGTRLLVL.

The genes are TRBV9 and TRBJ1-5, with D unclear. Germline V CDR1 and CDR2: SGDLS, YYNGEE. The V gene lost 1 base and the J gene lost 7 bases, with 24 bases spanning the gap. CDR3 length equals 18 residues. CDR3 sequence: CASSVYGTEGPFSQPQHF. The CDR3 DNA sequence: TGTGCCAGCAGCGTATACGGTACCGAGGGTCCCTTTTCCCAGCCCCAGCATTTT.

The genes are TRBV2 and TRBJ1-6; 7 bases map to TRBD1. V shed 5 bases, J shed 10 bases, and the junction held 20 bases outside the gene matches. CDR1 is SNHLY and CDR2 is FYNNEI in the germline V gene. This CDR3 comprises 18 residues. CDR3 protein: CASSFSGQIASLDSPLHF. The CDR3, as DNA: TGTGCCAGCAGTTTCTCGGGACAGATCGCCTCCCTGGACTCACCCCTCCACTTT.

This chain connects TRBV7-9 to TRBJ2-2; no clear D gene. The CDR3 extends over 13 amino acids. CDR1 is SEHNR, CDR2 FQNEAQ, per germline (reference sequence). V was trimmed by 5 bases and J by 8 bases, leaving 12 bases between them. CDR3 region: CASSPGSPGELFF. CDR3 sequence (DNA): TGTGCCAGCAGCCCTGGATCCCCGGGGGAGCTGTTTTTT.

The V and J genes are TRBV25-1 and TRBJ2-3; 7 bases map to TRBD2. Trimming at V came to 8 bases and at J to 4 bases, leaving 6 bases not matched to a gene. This CDR3 comprises 13 residues. CDR1 is MGHDK, CDR2 SYGVNS, per germline. CDR3 protein: CASAAGASDTQYF. The CDR3, as DNA: TGTGCCAGCGCCGCGGGAGCTTCAGATACGCAGTATTTT.

This clonotype was seen a few times. The chain joins TRBV10-3 to TRBJ2-7, with 9 bases that match TRBD2. The J segment lost 4 bases and the V segment lost 1 base, leaving 14 bases of the junction unmatched. Germline-derived CDR1 and CDR2 are ENHRY and SYGVKD. The CDR3 contains 18 residues. CDR3 sequence: CAISELVAGDLGRYEQYF. The DNA for the CDR3 is TGTGCCATCAGTGAGTTGGTAGCGGGAGATCTCGGACGGTACGAGCAGTACTTC.